This T cell receptor beta chain stems from a study of blood T cell repertoires in COVID-19. Germline V lookup: CDR1 SSHAT, CDR2 FNYEAQ (reference sequence). This CDR3 region has 15 residues. Of note for this clone: Sequence at one end of the junction differs from germline and may be a read error.

Only in-frame clones appear in the TCRdb table, and some are missing; sequencing was by immunoSEQ multiplex PCR. The sample shows roughly 34,000 clones, around 80% of them seen only once. V is TRBV7-7 and J is TRBJ2-2; TRBD2 is a possible D gene (5 bases). The sequence derives from an elderly man with acute or convalescent COVID-19. The sample was peripheral blood. The CDR3 bases are TGTGCTAGCAGCTTAGGACGGGGTCAGGCCGGGGAGCTGTTTTTT. This sequence encodes CASSLGRGQAGELFF.